This TCR beta chain was obtained from a study of blood T cells in healthy people across ages. Primers used in a second PCR of about 6 to 12 cycles were a sample-barcoded 5' primer and a J-beta primer mix. In TCRdb, the 5' RACE reads were re-called with MiXCR into one record per CDR3 protein. This sample has fewer than 1.5 million distinct CDR3 sequences, with 42% found just once. The CDR3 length is 13 residues. Trimming removed 2 bases from V and 13 bases from J; junction bases left unmatched: 10. Germline V gene sequence: CDR1 SQVTM, CDR2 ANQGSEA. The V and J genes are TRBV29-1 and TRBJ2-1; 8 bases fit TRBD1. This TCR was recovered from a woman under 30 in good health. The source material was blood. CDR3 sequence (DNA): TGCAGCGTTGAACCGACAGGGGCAGAGACCCAGTTCTTC. It specifies CSVEPTGAETQFF.